The next 21 T cell receptor beta chains were all read from a single sample in a study of shared clonotypes between healthy human individuals. Sequenced by immunoSEQ multiplex PCR; TCRdb stores in-frame clones only, minus some. The table shows approximately 710,000 clones, with roughly 87% occurring only once. The specimen sequenced was memory CD8+ T cells from PBMCs. Subset in this sample: CD45RO+ cells pooled with CCR7-negative TemRA cells. These receptors originate from a man between 18 and 35 years old in good health. Some clones in this sample may be carry-over from other donors' samples.

V usage is TRBV6-6 and J usage is TRBJ2-2; 8 bases agree with TRBD1. The CDR3 has 15 amino acids. CDR1 MNHNY and CDR2 SVGAGI come from the germline V gene (reference sequence). V lost 6 bases and J lost 5; bases outside the gene matches: 8. The CDR3 here is CASRPRTGNTGELFF. The CDR3, as DNA: TGTGCCAGCAGACCCCGGACAGGGAATACCGGGGAGCTGTTTTTT.

The chain carries TRBV14 and TRBJ2-7, with D perhaps TRBD1 (6 bases). V was trimmed by 6 bases and J by 0 bases, leaving 9 bases between them. Germline V gives CDR1 SGHDN, CDR2 FVKESK. This CDR3 spans 13 amino acids. The CDR3 reads CASRRQDSYEQYF. CDR3 bases: TGTGCCAGCAGGCGACAGGACTCCTACGAGCAGTACTTC.

This clone occurred once. Other DNA sequences of this sample code for an identical CDR3. The CDR3 sequence is CASSSGQTYEQYF. CDR3 DNA: TGTGCCAGCAGCTCGGGACAGACCTACGAGCAGTACTTC. This rearrangement joins TRBV27 to TRBJ2-7, with 7 bases identical to TRBD1. The CDR3 has 13 residues. The junction had 4 bases not matched to a gene; V was cut back by 6 bases and J by 2 bases. Per the germline V gene, CDR1 is MNHEY and CDR2 is SMNVEV (reference sequence).

This clone has only one observation. The chain carries TRBV6-1 and TRBJ2-7; D unclear. The germline V and J ends were trimmed by 4 bases and 3 bases, with 16 bases remaining between them. Germline CDR1 reads MNHNS; CDR2 reads SASEGT. The CDR3 runs 15 residues. The CDR3 region is CASSARHLQIYEQYF. CDR3 sequence (DNA): TGTGCCAGCAGTGCGCGACACCTTCAAATCTACGAGCAGTACTTC.

The chain uses TRBV27 and TRBJ2-5; 10 positions agree with TRBD2. This CDR3 has 21 amino acids. The V segment lost 6 bases and the J segment 4 bases; nucleotides outside the gene matches: 26. Germline CDR1 MNHEY, CDR2 SMNVEV (reference sequence). CDR3 DNA: TGTGCCAGCAGACCATTGGCCCGAGGGCTAGCGGGAGCGGGGAGAGGAGAGACCCAGTACTTC. As protein: CASRPLARGLAGAGRGETQYF.

The table lists this clone with a count of one. The chain couples TRBV13 to TRBJ2-7; possibly TRBD2 for D (5 bases). This CDR3 spans 16 amino acids. V was pared by 4 bases and J by 7 bases, with 23 bases between. Germline assignment: CDR1 PRHDT and CDR2 FYEKMQ (reference sequence). The CDR3 sequence: CASSSLRSSAAPEQYF. DNA of the CDR3: TGTGCCAGCAGCTCATTGCGCTCCTCAGCGGCCCCTGAGCAGTACTTC.

The chain combines TRBV11-2 with TRBJ2-3, with 7 nucleotides matching TRBD2. The V segment lost 1 base and the J segment 2 bases; nucleotides outside the gene matches: 12. Germline V gives CDR1 SGHAT, CDR2 FQNNGV. The CDR3 sequence is 18 residues long. CDR3 in amino acids: CASSLGVPSGIYTDTQYF. The CDR3 DNA is TGTGCCAGCAGCTTAGGGGTCCCTAGCGGCATTTACACAGATACGCAGTATTTT.

The V and J genes are TRBV10-3 and TRBJ2-2; TRBD2 matches at 9 bases. The CDR3 totals 15 residues. V was pared by 7 bases and J by 5 bases, with 8 bases of the junction left unmatched. Germline-derived CDR1 and CDR2 are ENHRY and SYGVKD. In DNA, the CDR3 is TGTGCCATCACAAGGACTAGCGAGGGAACCGGGGAGCTGTTTTTT. This sequence encodes CAITRTSEGTGELFF.

This rearrangement joins TRBV30 to TRBJ2-7, with D maybe TRBD1 (5 bases). V lost 4 bases and J 2 bases, leaving 9 bases between the germline ends. The CDR3 totals 12 residues. Germline V gene lookup returns CDR1 GTSNPN and CDR2 SVGIG (reference sequence). The CDR3 bases are TGTGCCTGGATTGACAGAACCTACGAGCAGTACTTC. This gives the protein CAWIDRTYEQYF.

The V call is TRBV7-9, the J call TRBJ2-3; D tentatively fits TRBD1 or TRBD2 (5 bases each). Trimming cost V 4 bases and J 6 bases, with 17 bases left between them. This CDR3 contains 15 residues. Per the germline V gene, CDR1 is SEHNR and CDR2 is FQNEAQ (reference sequence). CDR3 loop: CASSSPGTVSDTQYF. CDR3 nucleotides: TGTGCCAGCAGCTCCCCCGGGACGGTATCCGATACGCAGTATTTT. The full variable domain, with the rest looked up from reference TRBV7-9 and TRBJ2-3, is DTGVSQNPRHKITKRGQNVTFRCDPISEHNRLYWYRQTLGQGPEFLTYFQNEAQLEKSRLLSDRFSAERPKGSFSTLEIQRTEQGDSAMYLCASSSPGTVSDTQYFGPGTRLTVL.

V gene TRBV11-2 combines with J gene TRBJ2-3; D call uncertain. V was trimmed by 3 bases and J by 2 bases, leaving 18 bases between them. Looked up from germline, CDR1 is SGHAT and CDR2 is FQNNGV. The CDR3 extends over 17 amino acids. CDR3 coding DNA: TGTGCCAGCAGCTTCCGAGACGGCGGCCCTATCACAGATACGCAGTATTTT. Translated: CASSFRDGGPITDTQYF.

This clone was counted at least ten times. This specimen includes other DNA sequences encoding the same CDR3. V usage is TRBV5-1 and J usage is TRBJ1-2; TRBD1 is a possible D gene (5 bases). The CDR3 length is 13 residues. From germline, CDR1 is SGHRS and CDR2 YFSETQ. V lost 0 bases to trimming and J lost 4 bases, with 7 bases between them. The DNA for the CDR3 is TGCGCCAGCAGCTTGGGACAGTTCTATGGCTACACCTTC. Protein: CASSLGQFYGYTF.

V and J are TRBV28 and TRBJ2-1, with D possibly matching TRBD2 (5 bases). The CDR3 spans 14 residues. V lost 3 bases, J lost 7 bases, and 13 bases lay in between. Germline V gene lookup returns CDR1 MDHEN and CDR2 SYDVKM. The CDR3 loop reads CASSFLGWRNEQFF. Here the CDR3 DNA reads TGTGCCAGCAGTTTCCTCGGCTGGAGGAATGAGCAGTTCTTC. Full variable domain (outside the CDR3, taken from reference TRBV28 and TRBJ2-1): DVKVTQSSRYLVKRTGEKVFLECVQDMDHENMFWYRQDPGLGLRLIYFSYDVKMKEKGDIPEGYSVSREKKERFSLILESASTNQTSMYLCASSFLGWRNEQFFGPGTRLTVL.

V and J are TRBV5-6 and TRBJ1-2; D is uncertain. CDR1 and CDR2 from the germline V gene are SGHDT and YYEEEE. The CDR3 loop spans 12 amino acids. V was cut by 4 bases and J by 6 bases, with 10 bases left in between. CDR3 residues: CASSPGQDGYTF. CDR3 in DNA: TGTGCCAGCAGCCCCGGCCAGGATGGCTACACCTTC.

This chain joins TRBV5-4 and TRBJ2-7; perhaps D is TRBD1 or TRBD2 (5 bases each). The CDR3 has 15 amino acids. Germline assignment: CDR1 SGHNT and CDR2 YYREEE (reference sequence). Trimming stripped 4 bases from V and 1 base from J, with 15 bases between. The CDR3 loop reads CASSLGTEFSYEQYF. As DNA, the CDR3 is TGTGCCAGCAGCCTAGGGACGGAGTTTTCCTACGAGCAGTACTTC.

V and J are TRBV2 and TRBJ2-7; D is perhaps TRBD1 or TRBD2 (5 bases each). This CDR3 region has 15 residues. The V gene's germline CDR1 is SNHLY and CDR2 FYNNEI. Trimming pared 3 bases from V and 0 bases from J, leaving 12 bases between. In DNA form, the CDR3 reads TGTGCCAGCAGTGACGGGACGGCGATCTCCTACGAGCAGTACTTC. Residues: CASSDGTAISYEQYF.

DNA for the CDR3: TGTGCCAGCAGCTCGCCTGTTTTCGAGCAGTACTTC. This gives the protein CASSSPVFEQYF. The chain joins TRBV7-9 to TRBJ2-7; no clear D. Looked up from germline, CDR1 is SEHNR and CDR2 is FQNEAQ (reference sequence). This CDR3 region has 12 residues. The ends were cut back, 4 bases at V and 6 bases at J, with 10 bases in the middle.

This clone occurred once. This chain links TRBV6-1 with TRBJ2-5; 7 bases fit TRBD1. Germline lookup yields CDR1 MNHNS and CDR2 SASEGT. The CDR3 consists of 15 residues. V lost 6 bases, J lost 2 bases, and 9 bases stayed unmatched. The CDR3 nucleotides are TGTGCCAGCAGCACAGGGGAAGTAAGGCAAGAGACCCAGTACTTC. Translation: CASSTGEVRQETQYF.

The V call is TRBV20-1, the J call TRBJ2-7, with a weak D call TRBD1 (5 bases). V lost 6 bases to trimming and J lost 3 bases, with 9 bases between them. The germline CDR1 and CDR2 sequences are DFQATT and SNEGSKA (reference sequence). There are 11 residues in the CDR3. The CDR3 is CSAREFYEQYF. The DNA of the CDR3 is TGCAGTGCCAGGGAATTCTACGAGCAGTACTTC.

V gene TRBV13 combines with J gene TRBJ2-7; 14 positions match TRBD2. With 5 bases clipped from V and 5 bases from J, the junction kept 8 bases outside the gene matches. Per the germline V gene, CDR1 is PRHDT and CDR2 is FYEKMQ (reference sequence). The CDR3 runs to 16 residues. CDR3 sequence reads: CASSEGTSGSYNEQYF. In DNA, the CDR3 is TGTGCCAGCAGCGAGGGGACTAGCGGGAGTTACAACGAGCAGTACTTC.

V and J are TRBV5-1 and TRBJ2-2; D may correspond to TRBD1 or TRBD2 (5 bases each). Trimming removed 4 bases from V and 8 bases from J, with 9 bases in between. The CDR3 has 12 amino acids. Germline V gene sequence: CDR1 SGHRS, CDR2 YFSETQ. CDR3 nucleotide sequence: TGCGCCAGCAGCAAGGGACCAGGGGAGCTGTTTTTT. It is translated as CASSKGPGELFF.